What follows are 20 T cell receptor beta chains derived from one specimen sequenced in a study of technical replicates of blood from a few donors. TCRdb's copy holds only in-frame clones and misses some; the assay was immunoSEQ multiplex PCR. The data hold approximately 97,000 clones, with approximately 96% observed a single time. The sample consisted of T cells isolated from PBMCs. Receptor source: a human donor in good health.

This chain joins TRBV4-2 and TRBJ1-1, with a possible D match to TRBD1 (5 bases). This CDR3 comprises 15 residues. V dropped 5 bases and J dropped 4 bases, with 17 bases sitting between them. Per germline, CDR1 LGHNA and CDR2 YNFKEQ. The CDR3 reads CASSKASGEGTEAFF. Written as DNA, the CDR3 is TGTGCCAGCAGCAAGGCTTCGGGGGAGGGCACTGAAGCTTTCTTT.

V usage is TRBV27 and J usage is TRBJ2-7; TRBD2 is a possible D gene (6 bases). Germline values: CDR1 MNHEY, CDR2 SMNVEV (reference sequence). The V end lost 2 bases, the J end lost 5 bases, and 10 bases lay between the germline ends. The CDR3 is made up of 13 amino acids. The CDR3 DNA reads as TGTGCCAGCAGTTTAGTATCGGGAGACGAGCAGTACTTC. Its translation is CASSLVSGDEQYF.

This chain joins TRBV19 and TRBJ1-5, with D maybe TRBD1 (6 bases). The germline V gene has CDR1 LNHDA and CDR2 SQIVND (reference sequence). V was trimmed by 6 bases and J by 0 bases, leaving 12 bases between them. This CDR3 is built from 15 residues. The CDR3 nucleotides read TGTGCCAGTAGCTCCGGGACACATAGCAATCAGCCCCAGCATTTT. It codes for CASSSGTHSNQPQHF.

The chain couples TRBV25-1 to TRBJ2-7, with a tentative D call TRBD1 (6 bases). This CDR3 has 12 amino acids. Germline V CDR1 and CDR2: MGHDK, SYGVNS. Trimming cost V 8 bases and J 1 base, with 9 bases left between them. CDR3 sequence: CASRTESYEQYF. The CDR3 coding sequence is TGTGCCAGCCGGACAGAGTCCTACGAGCAGTACTTC.

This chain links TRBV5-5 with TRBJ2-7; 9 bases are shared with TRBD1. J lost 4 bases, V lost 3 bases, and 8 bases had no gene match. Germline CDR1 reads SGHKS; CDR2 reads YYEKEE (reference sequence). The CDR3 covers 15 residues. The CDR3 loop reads CASSSTGTGSYEQYF. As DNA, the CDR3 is TGTGCCAGCAGCTCAACCGGGACAGGGAGTTACGAGCAGTACTTC.

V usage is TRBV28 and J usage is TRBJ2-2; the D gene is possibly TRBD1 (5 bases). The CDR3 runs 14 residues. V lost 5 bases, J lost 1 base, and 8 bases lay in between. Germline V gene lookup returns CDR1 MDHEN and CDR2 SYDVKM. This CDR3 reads CASSDDRNTGELFF. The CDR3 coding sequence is TGTGCCAGCAGTGATGACAGGAACACCGGGGAGCTGTTTTTT.

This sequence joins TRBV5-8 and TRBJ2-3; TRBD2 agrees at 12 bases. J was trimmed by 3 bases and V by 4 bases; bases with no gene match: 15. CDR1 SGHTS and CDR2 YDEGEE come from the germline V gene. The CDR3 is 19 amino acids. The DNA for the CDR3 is TGTGCCAGCAGCCTAGCTCTAGCGGGAGGGCCGTTGTTGACAGATACGCAGTATTTT. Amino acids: CASSLALAGGPLLTDTQYF.

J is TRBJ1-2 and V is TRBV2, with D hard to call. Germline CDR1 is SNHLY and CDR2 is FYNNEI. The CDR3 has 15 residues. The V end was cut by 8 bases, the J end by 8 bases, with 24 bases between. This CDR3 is CASQRVTMVEWGYTF. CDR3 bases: TGTGCCAGCCAGAGGGTTACTATGGTCGAATGGGGCTACACCTTC.

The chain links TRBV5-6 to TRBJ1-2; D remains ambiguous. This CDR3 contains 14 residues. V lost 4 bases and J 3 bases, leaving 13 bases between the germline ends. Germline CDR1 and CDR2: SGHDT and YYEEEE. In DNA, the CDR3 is TGTGCCAGCAGCGGGCCAGCTAAACACTATGGCTACACCTTC. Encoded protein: CASSGPAKHYGYTF.

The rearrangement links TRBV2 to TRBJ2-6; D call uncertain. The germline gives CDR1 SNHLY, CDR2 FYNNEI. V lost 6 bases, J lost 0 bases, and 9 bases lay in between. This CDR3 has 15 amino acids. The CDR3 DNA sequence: TGTGCCAGCAGCCCAAGCGTCTCTGGGGCCAACGTCCTGACTTTC. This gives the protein CASSPSVSGANVLTF.

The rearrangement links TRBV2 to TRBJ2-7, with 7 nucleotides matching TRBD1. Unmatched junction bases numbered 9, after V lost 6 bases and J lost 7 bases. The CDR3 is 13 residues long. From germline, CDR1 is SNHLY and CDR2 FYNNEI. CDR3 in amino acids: CASRLTGPGEQYF. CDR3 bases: TGTGCCAGCAGACTGACAGGGCCGGGGGAGCAGTACTTC.

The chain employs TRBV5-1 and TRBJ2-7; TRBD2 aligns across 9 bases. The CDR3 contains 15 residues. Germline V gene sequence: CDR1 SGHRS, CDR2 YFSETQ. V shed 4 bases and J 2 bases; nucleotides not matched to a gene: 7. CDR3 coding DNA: TGCGCCAGCAGCCAGAGACTAGCGGACCCCTACGAGCAGTACTTC. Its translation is CASSQRLADPYEQYF.

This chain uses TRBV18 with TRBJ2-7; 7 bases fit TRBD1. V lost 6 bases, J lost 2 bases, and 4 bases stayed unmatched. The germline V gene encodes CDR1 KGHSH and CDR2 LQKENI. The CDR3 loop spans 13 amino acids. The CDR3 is CASSRQGTYEQYF. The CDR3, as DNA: TGTGCCAGCTCTAGACAGGGCACCTACGAGCAGTACTTC.

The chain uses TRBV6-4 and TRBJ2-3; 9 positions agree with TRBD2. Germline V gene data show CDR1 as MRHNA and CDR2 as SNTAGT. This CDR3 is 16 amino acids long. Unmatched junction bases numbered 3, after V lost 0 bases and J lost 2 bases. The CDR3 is CASSDSSGRHTDTQYF. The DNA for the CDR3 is TGTGCCAGCAGTGACTCTAGCGGGAGACACACAGATACGCAGTATTTT.

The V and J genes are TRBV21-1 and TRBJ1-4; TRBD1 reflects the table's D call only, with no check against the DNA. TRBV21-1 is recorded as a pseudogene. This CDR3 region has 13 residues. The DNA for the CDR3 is TGTGCCAGCATGCCTACAGGGGGTGAAAAACTGTTTTTT. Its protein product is CASMPTGGEKLFF.

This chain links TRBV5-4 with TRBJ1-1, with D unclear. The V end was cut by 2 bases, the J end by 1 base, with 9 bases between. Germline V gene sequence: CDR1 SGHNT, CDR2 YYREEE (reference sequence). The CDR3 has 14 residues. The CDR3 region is CASSLETRNTEAFF. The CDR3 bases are TGTGCCAGCAGCTTAGAAACTAGGAACACTGAAGCTTTCTTT.

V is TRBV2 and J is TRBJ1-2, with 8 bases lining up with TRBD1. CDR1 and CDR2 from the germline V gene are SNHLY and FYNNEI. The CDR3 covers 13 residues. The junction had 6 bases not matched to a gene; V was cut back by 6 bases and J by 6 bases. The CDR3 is CASRRQGHDGYTF. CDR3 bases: TGTGCCAGCAGAAGACAGGGGCATGATGGCTACACCTTC.

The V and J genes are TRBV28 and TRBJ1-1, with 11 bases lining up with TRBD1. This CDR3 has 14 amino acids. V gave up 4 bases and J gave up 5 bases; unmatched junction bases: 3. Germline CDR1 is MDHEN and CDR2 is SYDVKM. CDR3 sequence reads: CASSWGTGGTEAFF. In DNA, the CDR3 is TGTGCCAGCAGTTGGGGGACAGGGGGGACTGAAGCTTTCTTT.

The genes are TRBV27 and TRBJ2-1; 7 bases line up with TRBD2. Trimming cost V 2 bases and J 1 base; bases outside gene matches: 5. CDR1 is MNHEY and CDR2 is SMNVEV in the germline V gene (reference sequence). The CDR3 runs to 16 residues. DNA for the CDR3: TGTGCCAGCAGTTTAGCCGGACTAGTATCCTACAATGAGCAGTTCTTC. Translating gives CASSLAGLVSYNEQFF.

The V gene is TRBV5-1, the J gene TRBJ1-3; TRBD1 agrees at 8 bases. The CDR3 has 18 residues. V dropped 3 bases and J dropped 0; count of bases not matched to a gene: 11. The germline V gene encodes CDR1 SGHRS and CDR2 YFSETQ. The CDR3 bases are TGCGCCAGCAGCTATCTTGGGACAGGTGCCTTCTCTGGAAACACCATATATTTT. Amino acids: CASSYLGTGAFSGNTIYF. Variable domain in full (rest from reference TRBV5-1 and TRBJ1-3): KAGVTQTPRYLIKTRGQQVTLSCSPISGHRSVSWYQQTPGQGLQFLFEYFSETQRNKGNFPGRFSGRQFSNSRSEMNVSTLELGDSALYLCASSYLGTGAFSGNTIYFGEGSWLTVV.